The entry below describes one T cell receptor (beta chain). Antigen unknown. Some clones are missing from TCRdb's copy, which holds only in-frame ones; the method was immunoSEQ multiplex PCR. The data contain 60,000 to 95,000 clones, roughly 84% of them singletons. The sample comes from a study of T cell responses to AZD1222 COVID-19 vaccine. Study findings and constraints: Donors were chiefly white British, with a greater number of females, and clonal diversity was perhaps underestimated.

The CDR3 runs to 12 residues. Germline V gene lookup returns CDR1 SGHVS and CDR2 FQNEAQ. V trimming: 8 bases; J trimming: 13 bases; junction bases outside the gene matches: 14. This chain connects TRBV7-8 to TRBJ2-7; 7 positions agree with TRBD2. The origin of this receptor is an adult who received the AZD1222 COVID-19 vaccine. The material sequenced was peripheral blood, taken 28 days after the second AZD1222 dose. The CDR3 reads CASGIEGRAYYF. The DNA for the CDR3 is TGTGCCAGCGGCATAGAGGGGAGGGCCTATTACTTC.